Following are 7 T cell receptor beta chains from one sample sequenced in a study of post-analysis software for immune sequencing data. General study points: Among 5 or 6 TRBV segments more frequent in patients than controls were TRBV5-6, TRBV5-1 and TRBV20-1.

Prepared libraries of TCR beta cDNA carried unique molecular identifiers. One entry per CDR3 protein results from TCRdb running MiXCR on the PCR reads. The sample holds approximately 250,000 distinct CDR3 sequences, 35% to 45% seen once. These TCRs are of unknown antigen specificity. Sequenced sample: blood. The origin of the receptors is a girl between 5 and 17 years old with multiple sclerosis.

This clonotype was counted between two and nine times. The J gene is TRBJ1-6, the V gene TRBV7-9; 8 nucleotides match TRBD1. CDR1 and CDR2 from the germline V gene are SEHNR and FQNEAQ (reference sequence). The CDR3 sequence is 16 residues long. J gave up 7 bases and V 3 bases, and 8 bases lay outside the gene matches. CDR3 amino acids: CASSFYGGQGNSPLHF. Here the CDR3 DNA reads TGTGCCAGCAGCTTTTACGGAGGACAGGGAAATTCACCCCTCCACTTT.

As to this clonotype: A much larger clone is a single base away; this may be a read error. The chain has TRBV5-1 and TRBJ2-1; 8 nucleotides agree with TRBD1. CDR1 and CDR2 from the germline V gene are SGHRS and YFSETQ. V trimming: 3 bases; J trimming: 6 bases; junction bases outside the gene matches: 8. The CDR3 sequence is 15 residues long. CDR3 coding DNA: TGCGCCAGCAGCTCCCAGGGGGCTCGTTGCAATGAGCAGTTCTTC. Translation: CASSSQGARCNEQFF.

This clonotype was recorded many times. This chain links TRBV12-3 or TRBV12-4 with TRBJ2-3, with D perhaps matching TRBD1 or TRBD2 (5 bases each). The ends were cut back, 2 bases at V and 5 bases at J, with 17 bases in the middle. There are 16 residues in the CDR3. The CDR3 nucleotides are TGTGCCAGCAGTTTATGGGGGTCCAACACGGTAGATACGCAGTATTTT. The encoded protein is CASSLWGSNTVDTQYF.

This sequence joins TRBV21-1 and TRBJ2-6. TRBV21-1 is a documented pseudogene. The CDR3 covers 15 residues. The CDR3 coding sequence is TGTGCCAGCACCGACTCTTCAACTGGGGCCAACGTCCTGACTTTC. This codes for CASTDSSTGANVLTF.

The chain employs TRBV4-1 and TRBJ2-1; 8 positions agree with TRBD2. V lost 0 bases, J lost 12 bases, and 13 bases stayed unmatched. The CDR3 is made up of 16 amino acids. Germline CDR1 MGHRA, CDR2 YSYEKL. CDR3 nucleotides: TGCGCCAGCAGCCAAGAGGCGGCGGGGGGACCCACGGGGCAGTTCTTC. Protein sequence: CASSQEAAGGPTGQFF.

Notes on this clonotype: A read error may account for a junction end that differs from germline. The rearrangement uses TRBV20-1 and TRBJ2-5, with 9 bases aligning to TRBD2. Germline-derived CDR1 and CDR2 are DFQATT and SNEGSKA (reference sequence). The CDR3 has 20 residues. CDR3 sequence: CSVRDPETSPVLAGAETQYF. The CDR3 nucleotides are TGCAGTGTTAGAGATCCCGAGACCTCCCCCGTCTTAGCGGGAGCGGAGACCCAGTACTTC.

As for this clonotype: This may be a read error, as it is one base from a much larger clone. J is TRBJ2-3 and V is TRBV28, with D tentatively TRBD1 (6 bases). CDR1 and CDR2 from the germline V gene are MDHEN and SYDVKM. The CDR3 sequence is 15 residues long. Here the CDR3 DNA reads TGTGCCAGCAGTTTAGAGGGTTCGAGGACAGATACGCGGTATTTT. Translated: CASSLEGSRTDTRYF.